The 22 T cell receptor beta chains given below trace back to one sample, sequenced in a study of PD-1 blockade in classical Hodgkin lymphoma. All patients experienced relapse after autologous stem cell transplantation, and brentuximab vedotin exposure was variable. CD4+ T cells were purified from thawed PBMCs by negative selection. Sequencing used immunoSEQ multiplex PCR; TCRdb keeps in-frame clones, though not all of them. The sample has about 12,000 clones, around 80% seen once. Here the sequenced sample was CD4+ T cells from blood, taken at baseline. The receptors come from a human donor with classical Hodgkin lymphoma.

The CDR3 nucleotides are TGTGCCAGCAGCTTGTGGGGACAGTTCCTATTTCAGTACTTC. This sequence encodes CASSLWGQFLFQYF. The chain links TRBV5-8 to TRBJ2-4, with 7 nucleotides matching TRBD1. This CDR3 contains 14 residues. Trimming cost V 1 base and J 11 bases; bases outside gene matches: 9. Germline V gene lookup returns CDR1 SGHTS and CDR2 YDEGEE. The full variable domain, in which reference TRBV5-8 and TRBJ2-4 provide the parts outside the CDR3, is EAGVTQSPTHLIKTRGQQATLRCSPISGHTSVYWYQQALGLGLQFLLWYDEGEERNRGNFPPRFSGRQFPNYSSELNVNALELEDSALYLCASSLWGQFLFQYFGAGTRLSVL.

V usage is TRBV2 and J usage is TRBJ2-3, with a possible D match to TRBD2 (5 bases). Germline V CDR1 and CDR2: SNHLY, FYNNEI. The CDR3 loop spans 16 amino acids. V was trimmed by 1 base and J by 6 bases, leaving 17 bases between them. The CDR3 sequence is CASSEGTVPTWDTQYF. CDR3 nucleotides: TGTGCCAGCAGTGAAGGGACTGTCCCCACATGGGATACGCAGTATTTT.

V gene TRBV18 combines with J gene TRBJ2-2, with 7 bases matching TRBD2. Germline V gene data show CDR1 as KGHSH and CDR2 as LQKENI. The CDR3 extends over 17 amino acids. V lost 6 bases to trimming and J lost 1 base; unmatched junction nucleotides: 11. The CDR3 DNA is TGTGCCAGCTCCCCCCGCGGAACGGGGGGGAACACCGGGGAGCTGTTTTTT. This sequence encodes CASSPRGTGGNTGELFF.

As concerns this clone: One end of the junction is discordant with germline, which a read error may explain. DNA of the CDR3: TGTGCCAACAGCTTAGGTGGACCCTCCTACGAGCAGTACTTC. Its translation: CANSLGGPSYEQYF. This sequence joins TRBV7-6 and TRBJ2-7; D remains unclear. This CDR3 comprises 14 residues. CDR1 is SGHVS, CDR2 FNYEAQ, per germline.

The V call is TRBV15, the J call TRBJ2-6; TRBD1 aligns across 9 bases. The trim removed 11 bases at V and 0 bases at J, leaving 17 bases unmatched. This CDR3 region has 19 residues. Germline V CDR1 and CDR2: LNHNV, YYDKDF (reference sequence). CDR3 sequence reads: CAHPIYPGQGFSGANVLTF. CDR3 DNA sequence: TGTGCCCATCCGATATATCCGGGACAGGGATTCTCTGGGGCCAACGTCCTGACTTTC.

The chain has TRBV11-2 and TRBJ2-5; D is unclear. Germline V gene sequence: CDR1 SGHAT, CDR2 FQNNGV. V was cut by 3 bases and J by 4 bases, with 3 bases left in between. The CDR3 extends over 11 amino acids. CDR3 DNA: TGTGCCAGCAGCTTGGGAGAGACCCAGTACTTC. It codes for CASSLGETQYF. Full variable domain (rest looked up from reference TRBV11-2 and TRBJ2-5): EAGVAQSPRYKIIEKRQSVAFWCNPISGHATLYWYQQILGQGPKLLIQFQNNGVVDDSQLPKDRFSAERLKGVDSTLKIQPAKLEDSAVYLCASSLGETQYFGPGTRLLVL.

The chain uses TRBV19 and TRBJ1-5; TRBD1 matches at 7 bases. Looked up from germline, CDR1 is LNHDA and CDR2 is SQIVND (reference sequence). V dropped 7 bases and J dropped 2; count of bases not matched to a gene: 2. The CDR3 loop spans 13 amino acids. CDR3 region: CASNRGRNQPQHF. In nucleotides, the CDR3 is TGTGCCAGTAACAGGGGTCGCAATCAGCCCCAGCATTTT.

The V and J genes are TRBV21-1 and TRBJ1-1. TRBV21-1 is a known pseudogene. This CDR3 region has 15 residues. The CDR3 DNA reads TGTGCCAGCAAAGGACCTCTCAGGGAGTGTACTGAAGCTTTCTTT. Translation: CASKGPLRECTEAFF.

This clone was detected only once. Other DNA sequences in this sample translate to the same CDR3. The rearrangement uses TRBV5-1 and TRBJ1-1; TRBD1 is a possible D gene (5 bases). This CDR3 region has 15 residues. Germline CDR1 is SGHRS and CDR2 is YFSETQ. Trimming removed 4 bases at V and 5 bases at J, with 18 bases between. The CDR3 bases are TGCGCCAGCAGCCCAGAGAGGACAAGGAATACTGAAGCTTTCTTT. Protein: CASSPERTRNTEAFF.

This clone showed up just once. The chain carries TRBV12-2 and TRBJ1-1. TRBV12-2 constitutes a pseudogene. This CDR3 comprises 19 residues. Here the CDR3 reads CASRPLACRRFSGNTEAFF. For the CDR3, the DNA is TGTGCAAGTCGCCCCCTGGCTTGCAGGCGCTTTTCGGGGAACACTGAAGCTTTCTTT.

This clone is termed medium-sized. This rearrangement joins TRBV5-6 to TRBJ2-7, with TRBD1 as a possible D gene (7 bases). V gave up 3 bases and J gave up 4 bases, with 14 bases separating them. The CDR3 is 14 residues long. Germline assignment: CDR1 SGHDT and CDR2 YYEEEE. In DNA form, the CDR3 reads TGTGCCAGCAGCTCGCTGACAGGGAGGTACGAGCAGTACTTC. Translation gives CASSSLTGRYEQYF.

This chain connects TRBV6-5 to TRBJ1-2, with TRBD1 as a possible D gene (5 bases). Germline V gene lookup returns CDR1 MNHEY and CDR2 SVGAGI. The CDR3 loop spans 13 amino acids. V lost 6 bases and J lost 0, with 8 bases in between. In DNA, the CDR3 is TGTGCCAGCAGAGAGACAGCTAACTATGGCTACACCTTC. Its protein product is CASRETANYGYTF.

The gene calls are TRBV27 and TRBJ1-2; D not certain. The CDR3 loop spans 15 amino acids. The V and J ends lost 6 bases and 4 bases respectively, with 18 bases between them. The germline V gene encodes CDR1 MNHEY and CDR2 SMNVEV (reference sequence). CDR3 in amino acids: CASSPTSQGFYGYTF. The CDR3 DNA is TGTGCCAGCAGCCCGACCTCACAAGGGTTCTATGGCTACACCTTC.

The chain carries TRBV2 and TRBJ2-5, with TRBD1 as a possible D gene (8 bases). Trimming removed 6 bases at V and 5 bases at J, with 22 bases between. Germline V gene lookup returns CDR1 SNHLY and CDR2 FYNNEI. The CDR3 totals 16 residues. CDR3 coding DNA: TGTGCCAGCAGGGCGACAGGGGTCGGGGGGCCGGAGACCCAGTACTTC. Its translation is CASRATGVGGPETQYF.

This rearrangement joins TRBV6-5 to TRBJ2-3; 9 positions agree with TRBD1. Germline CDR1 is MNHEY and CDR2 is SVGAGI. Trimming cost V 4 bases and J 0 bases; bases outside gene matches: 5. This CDR3 spans 16 amino acids. The CDR3 here is CASSSRQGGSTDTQYF. For the CDR3, the DNA is TGTGCCAGCAGTTCAAGACAGGGGGGAAGCACAGATACGCAGTATTTT.

This chain uses TRBV29-1 with TRBJ1-1, with D unclear. This CDR3 region has 12 residues. Trimming pared 4 bases from V and 0 bases from J, leaving 6 bases between. CDR1 SQVTM and CDR2 ANQGSEA come from the germline V gene. In DNA form, the CDR3 reads TGCAGCGTTGCACCGATGAACACTGAAGCTTTCTTT. Translated, it gives CSVAPMNTEAFF.

V is TRBV11-2 and J is TRBJ2-5, with 9 bases lining up with TRBD1. The V segment lost 7 bases and the J segment 7 bases; nucleotides outside the gene matches: 7. The germline CDR1 and CDR2 sequences are SGHAT and FQNNGV. CDR3 length equals 13 residues. In DNA, the CDR3 is TGTGCCAGCACCCCCACAGGGGGCGCGACCCAGTACTTC. Its protein product is CASTPTGGATQYF. The variable domain in full, completed from reference TRBV11-2 and TRBJ2-5, reads EAGVAQSPRYKIIEKRQSVAFWCNPISGHATLYWYQQILGQGPKLLIQFQNNGVVDDSQLPKDRFSAERLKGVDSTLKIQPAKLEDSAVYLCASTPTGGATQYFGPGTRLLVL.

This chain links TRBV5-4 with TRBJ1-2, with D perhaps TRBD1 (6 bases). V was shortened by 5 bases and J by 6 bases, with 20 bases between the two germline ends. The CDR3 has 15 residues. The germline CDR1 and CDR2 sequences are SGHNT and YYREEE (reference sequence). CDR3 bases: TGTGCCAGCAGTCTTCAGGTGACAGGAGGGCATGGCTACACCTTC. This sequence encodes CASSLQVTGGHGYTF.

This chain connects TRBV30 to TRBJ1-2; perhaps TRBD1 as D (5 bases). V was shortened by 4 bases and J by 2 bases, with 17 bases between the two germline ends. The germline V gene has CDR1 GTSNPN and CDR2 SVGIG (reference sequence). There are 15 residues in the CDR3. The chain's CDR3 is CAWTPFGGINYGYTF. The DNA of the CDR3 is TGTGCCTGGACCCCTTTTGGGGGGATAAACTATGGCTACACCTTC.

The chain employs TRBV11-2 and TRBJ2-6; either TRBD1 or TRBD2 may fit D (6 bases each). The CDR3 covers 18 residues. CDR1 is SGHAT and CDR2 is FQNNGV in the germline V gene. V was shortened by 7 bases and J by 1 base, with 20 bases between the two germline ends. CDR3 region: CASTTAFWGASGANVLTF. CDR3 nucleotides: TGTGCCAGCACGACCGCTTTTTGGGGGGCATCTGGGGCCAACGTCCTGACTTTC.

The chain combines TRBV11-3 with TRBJ2-7; D is undetermined. The CDR3 length is 13 residues. The V gene lost 2 bases and the J gene lost 2 bases, with 7 bases spanning the gap. Germline V gives CDR1 SGHNT, CDR2 YENEEA. CDR3 sequence: CASSLTVTYEQYF. In DNA form, the CDR3 reads TGTGCCAGCAGCTTAACAGTAACCTACGAGCAGTACTTC.

The chain carries TRBV7-2 and TRBJ1-2, with 7 positions matching TRBD1. Trimming removed 2 bases from V and 0 bases from J; junction bases left unmatched: 3. This CDR3 is built from 15 residues. Germline assignment: CDR1 SGHTA and CDR2 FQGNSA. DNA for the CDR3: TGTGCCAGCAGCTTACAGACAGGGTCTAACTATGGCTACACCTTC. It codes for CASSLQTGSNYGYTF.